This entry is about one TCR beta chain. Its target is unknown. Arm-PCR of CDR3 regions and iRepertoire HTBI primers were the basis on which TCR beta libraries were built. MiXCR, applied by TCRdb to the multiplex PCR reads, yields one record per CDR3 protein. Altogether a few hundred thousand distinct CDR3 sequences are present, 14% being singletons, with the ten largest covering approximately 17%. Germline V gene lookup returns CDR1 KGHSH and CDR2 LQKENI. This CDR3 region has 16 residues. The V and J ends lost 1 base and 5 bases respectively, with 15 bases between them. The sample's time point: newly diagnosed GD, antithyroid drugs for less than 3 months. There was RNA extracted from PBMCs, and the TCR library was made from it. This sample is drawn from a study of regulatory T cells in long-lasting Graves disease. Notes on the study in general: Persistent disease preferred TRBV28, TRBJ1-2 and TRBJ2-5.

These data also featured in a second study, about T cells in Graves' hyperthyroidism and ophthalmopathy.

This receptor was identified in a woman aged 50 to 60 with Graves disease. The chain has TRBV18 and TRBJ2-1; tentative D call: TRBD2 (5 bases). The sample here was peripheral blood mononuclear cells (PBMCs), taken at new diagnosis, from a patient treated with antithyroid drugs. The CDR3 DNA is TGTGCCAGCTCACCACACGGGGTTCTAGCCGACAATGAGCAGTTCTTC. Translated: CASSPHGVLADNEQFF.